Shown below are 28 T cell receptor beta chains from a single sample sequenced in a study of OX40 agonist ivuxolimab in advanced cancers. Sequenced by immunoSEQ multiplex PCR; TCRdb stores in-frame clones only, minus some. The sample has 75,000 to 90,000 clones; around 94% are singletons. The input for sequencing was CD4+ or CD8+ T cells sorted from blood, taken in a trial of the OX40 agonist ivuxolimab. The receptor set was obtained from an adult with an advanced solid tumor such as melanoma, head and neck, liver or kidney cancer.

The chain combines TRBV12-5 with TRBJ2-3; the D call may be TRBD1 or TRBD2 (6 bases each). Germline values: CDR1 LGHNT, CDR2 FRNRAP. V lost 7 bases and J lost 0, with 11 bases in between. The CDR3 loop spans 14 amino acids. The CDR3 here is CASVKGGSTDTQYF. The DNA for the CDR3 is TGTGCTAGTGTCAAGGGGGGAAGCACAGATACGCAGTATTTT.

The rearrangement joins TRBV6-5 to TRBJ1-2; D gene unclear. Between the trimmed V and J ends, which lost 6 bases and 3 bases, there was a span of 17 bases. This CDR3 contains 15 residues. CDR1 and CDR2 from the germline V gene are MNHEY and SVGAGI. The CDR3 DNA sequence: TGTGCCAGCAGCCCCGACCTAGGACCTTACTATGGCTACACCTTC. Its translation is CASSPDLGPYYGYTF.

The CDR3 spells CATGTGGSSTNEKLFF. DNA for the CDR3: TGTGCCACCGGGACAGGGGGCTCCTCAACTAATGAAAAACTGTTTTTT. This chain joins TRBV7-9 and TRBJ1-4, with 12 bases identical to TRBD1. V shed 10 bases, J shed 0 bases, and the junction held 6 bases outside the gene matches. This CDR3 spans 16 amino acids. Germline V gene data show CDR1 as SEHNR and CDR2 as FQNEAQ (reference sequence).

The rearrangement uses TRBV12-5 and TRBJ2-7, with a possible D match to TRBD1 (6 bases). V was cut by 1 base and J by 6 bases, with 10 bases left in between. This CDR3 is built from 13 residues. CDR1 LGHNT and CDR2 FRNRAP come from the germline V gene. The chain's CDR3 is CASGLETGTEQYF. In DNA, the CDR3 is TGTGCTAGTGGTTTGGAGACAGGAACCGAGCAGTACTTC.

The sample holds a few counts of this clone. The chain joins TRBV5-1 to TRBJ1-2; 12 positions match TRBD1. This CDR3 comprises 17 residues. With V trimmed by 3 bases and J by 1 base, 7 bases remained unmatched. Germline CDR1 is SGHRS and CDR2 is YFSETQ. CDR3 sequence reads: CASSWGTGGHLNYGYTF. CDR3 DNA sequence: TGCGCCAGCAGCTGGGGGACAGGGGGCCATCTTAACTATGGCTACACCTTC.

The rearrangement joins TRBV29-1 to TRBJ2-1; 9 bases agree with TRBD2. The CDR3 extends over 16 amino acids. Trimming took 3 bases from V and 1 from J; bases not matched to a gene: 7. The germline V gene encodes CDR1 SQVTM and CDR2 ANQGSEA. CDR3 amino acids: CSVEPSGKASYNEQFF. The DNA of the CDR3 is TGCAGCGTTGAGCCTAGCGGGAAGGCGTCCTACAATGAGCAGTTCTTC.

The genes are TRBV7-2 and TRBJ2-1; D unresolved. Per the germline V gene, CDR1 is SGHTA and CDR2 is FQGNSA. V shed 2 bases and J shed 4 bases, with 6 bases lying between them. The CDR3 runs 13 residues. For the CDR3, the DNA is TGTGCCAGCAGCTTAAACGCGTACAATGAGCAGTTCTTC. Translating it yields CASSLNAYNEQFF.

About this clone itself: Being one base from a much bigger clone, this may be a read error. This chain links TRBV5-1 with TRBJ2-7, with 9 bases identical to TRBD2. The CDR3 is made up of 18 amino acids. J lost 0 bases, V lost 0 bases, and 10 bases had no gene match. Germline V gene sequence: CDR1 SGHRS, CDR2 YFSETQ. Written as DNA, the CDR3 is TGCGCCAGCAGCTTGGGAACTGGCCTAGCGGGGAACTCCTACGAGCAGTACTTC. It codes for CASSLGTGLAGNSYEQYF.

The V call is TRBV6-1, the J call TRBJ2-7; D uncertain. Germline V gene lookup returns CDR1 MNHNS and CDR2 SASEGT. The CDR3 extends over 12 amino acids. The V end was cut by 4 bases, the J end by 4 bases, with 8 bases between. CDR3 in amino acids: CASSGGTYEQYF. The DNA for the CDR3 is TGTGCCAGCAGTGGTGGTACTTACGAGCAGTACTTC.

V and J are TRBV28 and TRBJ1-5; D uncertain. The CDR3 runs 15 residues. In germline, CDR1 is MDHEN, CDR2 SYDVKM. The V end lost 2 bases, the J end lost 0 bases, and 8 bases lay between the germline ends. The CDR3, as DNA: TGTGCCAGCAGTTTAGGCGTATATAGCAATCAGCCCCAGCATTTT. It is translated as CASSLGVYSNQPQHF.

The V gene is TRBV5-5, the J gene TRBJ2-5; TRBD1 agrees at 7 bases. Germline lookup yields CDR1 SGHKS and CDR2 YYEKEE (reference sequence). The ends lost 4 bases at V and 4 bases at J; junction bases unmatched: 10. The CDR3 has 15 amino acids. The CDR3 here is CASSHPGTATETQYF. The CDR3 DNA reads as TGTGCCAGCAGCCATCCCGGGACAGCTACAGAGACCCAGTACTTC.

This clone was observed a few times. This chain connects TRBV28 to TRBJ1-2, with 7 nucleotides matching TRBD1. There are 12 residues in the CDR3. After removal of 8 bases from V and 4 bases from J, the junction contained 4 bases not matched to a gene. CDR1 is MDHEN and CDR2 is SYDVKM in the germline V gene. In DNA, the CDR3 is TGTGCCAGCGGAGGGGACAGCTATGGCTACACCTTC. This encodes CASGGDSYGYTF.

This chain uses TRBV6-5 with TRBJ1-1, with D possibly TRBD1 on 5 matching bases. Germline values: CDR1 MNHEY, CDR2 SVGAGI. The CDR3 is 13 residues long. Trimming removed 7 bases at V and 4 bases at J, with 13 bases between. The CDR3 region is CASTKGRGTEAFF. CDR3 coding DNA: TGTGCCAGCACCAAGGGGAGGGGCACTGAAGCTTTCTTT.

J is TRBJ1-3 and V is TRBV4-2; maybe TRBD1 (6 bases). CDR3 length equals 18 residues. V shed 4 bases and J shed 0 bases, with 19 bases lying between them. CDR1 and CDR2 (germline): LGHNA, YNFKEQ. The DNA of the CDR3 is TGTGCCAGCAGCCTAGGGGGAGCCGGCTACCTCTCTGGAAACACCATATATTTT. Its translation: CASSLGGAGYLSGNTIYF.

J is TRBJ2-5 and V is TRBV2, with 10 bases lining up with TRBD2. The CDR3 is 15 residues long. Germline lookup yields CDR1 SNHLY and CDR2 FYNNEI. V was pared by 6 bases and J by 4 bases, with 8 bases of the junction left unmatched. CDR3 nucleotide sequence: TGTGCCAGCAGGCAAGGGCTAGCGGGGGTAGAGACCCAGTACTTC. The encoded protein is CASRQGLAGVETQYF.

The V gene is TRBV7-9, the J gene TRBJ1-2, with TRBD1 matching 8 bases. The length of the CDR3 is 11 residues. Per germline, CDR1 SEHNR and CDR2 FQNEAQ (reference sequence). The ends lost 9 bases at V and 4 bases at J; junction bases unmatched: 1. The CDR3 spells CASGTGYGYTF. In DNA, the CDR3 is TGTGCCAGTGGGACAGGCTATGGCTACACCTTC.

The chain uses TRBV9 and TRBJ2-1, with 7 bases that match TRBD1. CDR1 and CDR2 (germline): SGDLS, YYNGEE. V shed 1 base, J shed 2 bases, and the junction held 6 bases outside the gene matches. The CDR3 totals 16 residues. DNA of the CDR3: TGTGCCAGCAGCGTAACGACAGGGACCCCCTACAATGAGCAGTTCTTC. Protein product: CASSVTTGTPYNEQFF. Supplemented by reference TRBV9 and TRBJ2-1, the full variable domain reads DSGVTQTPKHLITATGQRVTLRCSPRSGDLSVYWYQQSLDQGLQFLIQYYNGEERAKGNILERFSAQQFPDLHSELNLSSLELGDSALYFCASSVTTGTPYNEQFFGPGTRLTVL.

This clone was seen once. The chain combines TRBV9 with TRBJ2-5; no reliable D call. This CDR3 comprises 10 residues. Deletions cut 7 bases from V and 5 bases from J, with 6 bases between. Germline V CDR1 and CDR2: SGDLS, YYNGEE. The CDR3 reads CASRRETQYF. The DNA for the CDR3 is TGTGCCAGCCGAAGGGAGACCCAGTACTTC.

V gene TRBV2 combines with J gene TRBJ1-2; the match to TRBD1 covers 8 bases. CDR3 length equals 14 residues. Germline V gene sequence: CDR1 SNHLY, CDR2 FYNNEI. V shed 6 bases and J 3 bases; nucleotides not matched to a gene: 6. This CDR3 reads CASSPGGLYYGYTF. In DNA, the CDR3 is TGTGCCAGCAGCCCAGGGGGCCTGTACTATGGCTACACCTTC.

This clone has only one observation. Other DNA sequences in the same sample also yield this CDR3. This chain joins TRBV5-1 and TRBJ2-1; D not resolved. The CDR3 has 14 residues. Germline V lookup: CDR1 SGHRS, CDR2 YFSETQ. Trimming stripped 0 bases from V and 2 bases from J, with 6 bases between. CDR3 nucleotide sequence: TGCGCCAGCAGCTTGGGAGGAGCCTACAATGAGCAGTTCTTC. Protein sequence: CASSLGGAYNEQFF.

The gene calls are TRBV5-1 and TRBJ2-5, with a possible D match to TRBD2 (6 bases). The germline V gene encodes CDR1 SGHRS and CDR2 YFSETQ. V lost 4 bases and J 4 bases, leaving 14 bases between the germline ends. The CDR3 is made up of 14 amino acids. This CDR3 reads CASSRASEGETQYF. For the CDR3, the DNA is TGCGCCAGCAGCCGGGCCTCGGAGGGAGAGACCCAGTACTTC.

The chain uses TRBV2 and TRBJ2-5, with D unclear. CDR1 SNHLY and CDR2 FYNNEI come from the germline V gene. V was pared by 1 base and J by 7 bases, with 13 bases between. CDR3 length: 14 amino acids. CDR3 residues: CASSEDYAVVTQYF. In DNA form, the CDR3 reads TGTGCCAGCAGTGAAGATTATGCGGTCGTGACCCAGTACTTC.

V and J are TRBV6-5 and TRBJ1-1, with 7 bases identical to TRBD1. The CDR3 runs 12 residues. V gave up 5 bases and J gave up 5 bases; unmatched junction bases: 2. Germline CDR1 is MNHEY and CDR2 is SVGAGI. The CDR3 reads CASSQGGTEAFF. The CDR3 region has the DNA TGTGCCAGCAGTCAGGGGGGGACTGAAGCTTTCTTT.

The chain employs TRBV7-8 and TRBJ1-5; maybe TRBD1 (5 bases). Germline V lookup: CDR1 SGHVS, CDR2 FQNEAQ. This CDR3 comprises 17 residues. Between the trimmed V and J ends, which lost 3 bases and 1 base, there was a span of 16 bases. Written as DNA, the CDR3 is TGTGCCAGCAGCTTCTTTACCGGGACGGTGAGCAATCAGCCCCAGCATTTT. Translating gives CASSFFTGTVSNQPQHF.

The CDR3 reads CASSLPPGQGMNTEAFF. In DNA form, the CDR3 reads TGCGCCAGCAGCCTCCCCCCGGGACAGGGAATGAACACTGAAGCTTTCTTT. The chain links TRBV5-1 to TRBJ1-1; 9 bases agree with TRBD1. From germline, CDR1 is SGHRS and CDR2 YFSETQ. The CDR3 extends over 17 amino acids. V dropped 4 bases and J dropped 0; count of bases not matched to a gene: 10.

The chain joins TRBV10-1 to TRBJ2-7; D call uncertain. Germline loops: CDR1 WNHNN, CDR2 SYGVQD (reference sequence). The CDR3 length is 9 residues. V was cut by 7 bases and J by 5 bases, with 3 bases left in between. The CDR3 region is CASIDEQYF. The CDR3 DNA reads as TGCGCCAGCATAGACGAGCAGTACTTC.

This clone was counted a single time. This rearrangement joins TRBV18 to TRBJ2-3; 10 nucleotides align to TRBD1. The CDR3 totals 17 residues. With 0 bases clipped from V and 2 bases from J, the junction kept 5 bases outside the gene matches. The germline V gene encodes CDR1 KGHSH and CDR2 LQKENI. The CDR3 loop is CASSPPTGQGNTDTQYF. CDR3 nucleotides: TGTGCCAGCTCACCACCTACGGGACAGGGGAACACAGATACGCAGTATTTT.

The V gene is TRBV11-2, the J gene TRBJ2-1; 10 bases line up with TRBD2. V shed 5 bases and J 6 bases; nucleotides not matched to a gene: 13. Germline V lookup: CDR1 SGHAT, CDR2 FQNNGV. The CDR3 consists of 17 residues. CDR3 sequence reads: CASSPEPTSGTTNEQFF. In DNA form, the CDR3 reads TGTGCCAGCAGCCCCGAACCAACTAGCGGGACTACCAATGAGCAGTTCTTC.